This T cell receptor beta chain was recovered during a study of beta chain features in type 1 diabetes. Of the isolated RNA, all was reverse transcribed, and so the sequenced material was expressed TCRB transcripts. Profiled with immunoSEQ multiplex PCR; TCRdb holds only in-frame clones, not every one. This table has about 930,000 clones, about 17% appearing once. This clone was detected only a few times. This CDR3 has 13 residues. Germline CDR1 KGHSH, CDR2 LQKENI. Trimming took off 6 bases at V and 1 base at J, with 9 bases between the two ends. This receptor was obtained from a woman between 18 and 29 years old in good health. The chain links TRBV18 to TRBJ2-5; D is ambiguous. The sequenced sample consisted of naive CD4+ T cells from blood. This CDR3 is CASSPAPQETQYF. CDR3 in DNA: TGTGCCAGCTCCCCGGCGCCCCAAGAGACCCAGTACTTC.